A single sample is the source of the 10 T cell receptor beta chains below, sequenced in a study of cytomegalovirus exposure and HLA in healthy donors. PCR used 60 Vbeta primers and 13 Jbeta primers. Assay: immunoSEQ multiplex PCR; the TCRdb copy retains only in-frame clones and omits some. Recorded here are almost 40,000 clones; the top ten clones represent around 3.1%. Sequenced sample: PBMCs. The receptors come from a woman aged 30 to 39 in good health and CMV-seropositive.

The chain employs TRBV7-8 and TRBJ1-5; 8 bases align to TRBD1. CDR3 size: 14 residues. The germline V gene encodes CDR1 SGHVS and CDR2 FQNEAQ. Trimming took 1 base from V and 9 from J; bases not matched to a gene: 5. Here the CDR3 DNA reads TGTGCCAGCAGCTTAGGGACAGGGCTGCGGCCCCAGCATTTT. This sequence encodes CASSLGTGLRPQHF.

V and J are TRBV19 and TRBJ1-5, with 12 bases that match TRBD1. Germline values: CDR1 LNHDA, CDR2 SQIVND (reference sequence). This CDR3 has 15 amino acids. The V gene end was trimmed by 9 bases and the J gene end by 5 bases; junction bases not matched to a gene: 8. For the CDR3, the DNA is TGTGCCAGCCATCCGGGACAGGGGGCGTATCAGCCCCAGCATTTT. Its protein is CASHPGQGAYQPQHF.

The rearrangement joins TRBV27 to TRBJ2-2, with TRBD1 matching 7 bases. After removal of 10 bases from V and 5 bases from J, the junction contained 13 bases not matched to a gene. The CDR3 length is 15 residues. Germline CDR1 is MNHEY and CDR2 is SMNVEV (reference sequence). The CDR3 DNA sequence: TGTGCCACTTCGGGACAGCTAACGTGGACCGGGGAGCTGTTTTTT. Translating gives CATSGQLTWTGELFF.

V gene TRBV5-1 combines with J gene TRBJ2-3, with D maybe TRBD2 (6 bases). V dropped 0 bases and J dropped 4 bases, with 18 bases sitting between them. CDR1 and CDR2 (germline): SGHRS, YFSETQ. This CDR3 has 17 amino acids. CDR3 coding DNA: TGCGCCAGCAGCTTGGGGTGGGGAGGCGGAGGAGCAGATACGCAGTATTTT. As protein: CASSLGWGGGGADTQYF.

The chain couples TRBV28 to TRBJ1-2; the match to TRBD1 covers 8 bases. The CDR3 loop spans 15 amino acids. Germline values: CDR1 MDHEN, CDR2 SYDVKM. The junction had 8 bases not matched to a gene; V was cut back by 6 bases and J by 2 bases. CDR3 DNA sequence: TGTGCCAGCAGGCAACCTAGACAGGGGAACTATGGCTACACCTTC. It specifies CASRQPRQGNYGYTF.

The chain joins TRBV27 to TRBJ2-7, with 7 positions matching TRBD2. This CDR3 is built from 14 residues. CDR1 and CDR2 (germline): MNHEY, SMNVEV (reference sequence). With 3 bases clipped from V and 4 bases from J, the junction kept 6 bases outside the gene matches. The CDR3 sequence: CASSFGGGIYEQYF. CDR3 DNA sequence: TGTGCCAGCAGTTTTGGGGGGGGTATATACGAGCAGTACTTC.

This chain links TRBV19 with TRBJ2-1, with 8 bases matching TRBD2. V lost 8 bases to trimming and J lost 4 bases; unmatched junction nucleotides: 7. CDR1 and CDR2 (germline): LNHDA, SQIVND (reference sequence). The CDR3 extends over 14 amino acids. The chain's CDR3 is CASRAGLAYNEQFF. In DNA, the CDR3 is TGTGCCAGTCGAGCTGGACTAGCATACAATGAGCAGTTCTTC.

V is TRBV19 and J is TRBJ1-2; TRBD1 matches 7 bases. CDR1 LNHDA and CDR2 SQIVND come from the germline V gene (reference sequence). The CDR3 has 15 residues. After removal of 5 bases from V and 2 bases from J, the junction contained 8 bases not matched to a gene. CDR3 region: CASSSPRQGNYGYTF. The CDR3 DNA reads as TGTGCCAGTAGTTCCCCACGACAGGGCAACTATGGCTACACCTTC.

The J gene is TRBJ2-5, the V gene TRBV6-5, with TRBD2 identical over 12 bases. This CDR3 is 16 amino acids long. The ends lost 2 bases at V and 2 bases at J; junction bases unmatched: 3. Germline values: CDR1 MNHEY, CDR2 SVGAGI. The CDR3 loop reads CASSYPTSGGQETQYF. CDR3 bases: TGTGCCAGCAGTTACCCTACTAGCGGGGGGCAAGAGACCCAGTACTTC.

The rearrangement links TRBV5-4 to TRBJ2-3; D might be TRBD1 (6 bases). The germline V gene encodes CDR1 SGHNT and CDR2 YYREEE (reference sequence). This CDR3 region has 14 residues. V was trimmed by 0 bases and J by 3 bases, leaving 8 bases between them. The CDR3 DNA sequence: TGTGCCAGCAGCTTGGACAGGGCAACAGATACGCAGTATTTT. Translation: CASSLDRATDTQYF.